Listed here are 20 T cell receptor beta chains from one sample, sequenced in a study of T cells in Graves' hyperthyroidism and ophthalmopathy. TCR beta CDR3 regions were amplified from RNA. During a first-round RT-PCR of the TCR CDR3, the HTBI primer set was used. TCRdb re-called the multiplex PCR reads through MiXCR, storing one row per CDR3 protein. The sample contains under 400,000 distinct CDR3 sequences, approximately 22% of which appear only once. Sequenced material: blood. These TCRs come from a woman in her forties or fifties with Graves' hyperthyroidism.

The rearrangement uses TRBV11-3 and TRBJ2-3, with 7 bases aligning to TRBD2. The CDR3 covers 14 residues. Trimming took 1 base from V and 4 from J; bases not matched to a gene: 2. The germline V gene encodes CDR1 SGHNT and CDR2 YENEEA. CDR3 protein: CASSLGRGADTQYF. CDR3 DNA: TGTGCCAGCAGCTTAGGTCGGGGGGCAGATACGCAGTATTTT.

This clonotype was recorded many times. The rearrangement joins TRBV19 to TRBJ2-2; 9 bases map to TRBD2. V was pared by 5 bases and J by 4 bases, with 5 bases of the junction left unmatched. CDR3 length: 15 amino acids. Germline CDR1 reads LNHDA; CDR2 reads SQIVND (reference sequence). DNA for the CDR3: TGTGCCAGTAGTCCCCGACTAGCGGCCACCGGGGAGCTGTTTTTT. The encoded protein is CASSPRLAATGELFF.

In its sample, this clonotype was seen many times. This rearrangement joins TRBV20-1 to TRBJ2-5; maybe TRBD2 (5 bases). This CDR3 has 12 amino acids. Per germline, CDR1 DFQATT and CDR2 SNEGSKA (reference sequence). V was shortened by 3 bases and J by 3 bases, with 8 bases between the two germline ends. The CDR3: CSASLAKETQYF. CDR3 coding DNA: TGCAGTGCTAGTCTAGCAAAAGAGACCCAGTACTTC.

This clonotype has just a few counts. This chain joins TRBV5-1 and TRBJ2-5; the D gene could be TRBD1 or TRBD2 (5 bases each). This CDR3 has 16 amino acids. The ends were cut back, 4 bases at V and 1 base at J, with 17 bases in the middle. The germline V gene encodes CDR1 SGHRS and CDR2 YFSETQ. The CDR3 DNA is TGCGCCAGCAGCCTAACAGGATTAGGAGGCCAAGAGACCCAGTACTTC. This gives the protein CASSLTGLGGQETQYF.

In its sample, this clonotype was seen once. The V gene is TRBV20-1, the J gene TRBJ1-1; 7 bases align to TRBD1. The CDR3 has 15 residues. In germline, CDR1 is DFQATT, CDR2 SNEGSKA (reference sequence). V was clipped by 0 bases and J by 7 bases; unmatched bases: 11. The CDR3 protein is CSARDSRGINDEAFF. The CDR3 DNA reads as TGCAGTGCTAGAGATTCCAGGGGGATAAACGATGAAGCTTTCTTT.

This clonotype occurred many times. The chain recombines TRBV30 with TRBJ2-7; the D gene is possibly TRBD2 (5 bases). This CDR3 is built from 18 residues. CDR1 is GTSNPN and CDR2 is SVGIG in the germline V gene (reference sequence). V was clipped by 0 bases and J by 3 bases, with 24 bases between them. The CDR3: CAWSVPRAVSGSLYEQYF. DNA of the CDR3: TGTGCCTGGAGTGTACCACGCGCGGTCTCGGGAAGTCTCTACGAGCAGTACTTC.

This clonotype was detected ten times or more. J is TRBJ1-5 and V is TRBV3-1, with 8 bases lining up with TRBD1. After removal of 3 bases from V and 1 base from J, the junction contained 11 bases not matched to a gene. Per the germline V gene, CDR1 is LGHDT and CDR2 is YNNKEL (reference sequence). The CDR3 loop spans 18 amino acids. Here the CDR3 DNA reads TGTGCCAGCAGCCAGGACTGGACAGGGCGGGCCAGCAATCAGCCCCAGCATTTT. The encoded protein is CASSQDWTGRASNQPQHF.

This clonotype has just a few counts. The rearrangement links TRBV20-1 to TRBJ1-5, with 7 bases aligning to TRBD1. Germline lookup yields CDR1 DFQATT and CDR2 SNEGSKA (reference sequence). V lost 1 base and J lost 3; bases outside the gene matches: 6. This CDR3 region has 15 residues. The CDR3 sequence: CSARVPGGHNQPQHF. DNA for the CDR3: TGCAGTGCTAGAGTACCAGGGGGACACAATCAGCCCCAGCATTTT.

Comments on this clonotype: A much more abundant neighbour one base away suggests this may be a read error. The chain couples TRBV28 to TRBJ2-7; D may match TRBD1 or TRBD2 (6 bases each). With 4 bases removed from V and 5 bases from J, the gap between germline ends came to 12 bases. CDR3 length equals 13 residues. Germline V gives CDR1 MDHEN, CDR2 SYDVKM. The CDR3 loop is CASSYWGADEQYV. The DNA of the CDR3 is TGTGCCAGCAGTTATTGGGGGGCGGACGAGCAGTACGTC.

This clonotype was counted between two and nine times. The rearrangement joins TRBV19 to TRBJ2-5; tentative D call: TRBD2 (6 bases). This CDR3 is 18 amino acids long. Deletions cut 2 bases from V and 5 bases from J, with 24 bases between. Germline V gene lookup returns CDR1 LNHDA and CDR2 SQIVND (reference sequence). The CDR3 bases are TGTGCCAGTAGTATAAGTCCCATGGCGGGATTTGGCGGGGAGACCCAGTACTTC. Amino acids: CASSISPMAGFGGETQYF.

This clonotype showed up many times. The chain carries TRBV3-1 and TRBJ2-7; D gene ambiguous. V was cut by 1 base and J by 6 bases, with 7 bases left in between. The CDR3 runs 12 residues. Germline V gene lookup returns CDR1 LGHDT and CDR2 YNNKEL (reference sequence). Here the CDR3 DNA reads TGTGCCAGCAGCCAAGGGGAAGGCGAGCAGTACTTC. It encodes CASSQGEGEQYF.

This clonotype appeared many times. The chain recombines TRBV6-2 or TRBV6-3 with TRBJ1-1; 8 bases map to TRBD1. Trimming at V came to 4 bases and at J to 1 base, leaving 2 bases not matched to a gene. This CDR3 comprises 14 residues. Per the germline V gene, CDR1 is MNHEY and CDR2 is SVGEGT. CDR3 DNA: TGTGCCAGCAGTTTCAGGGGGCGGAACACTGAAGCTTTCTTT. This translates into CASSFRGRNTEAFF.

Many counts were recorded for this clonotype. CDR3 in amino acids: CASSSGLAASHEQFF. CDR3 in DNA: TGTGCCAGCAGCTCCGGACTAGCGGCTTCGCATGAGCAGTTCTTC. The chain combines TRBV7-2 with TRBJ2-1; 10 bases map to TRBD2. V was pared by 4 bases and J by 8 bases, with 8 bases of the junction left unmatched. Germline CDR1 SGHTA, CDR2 FQGNSA. The CDR3 is made up of 15 amino acids.

This clonotype was picked up many times. This rearrangement joins TRBV12-3 or TRBV12-4 to TRBJ1-5; D unclear. Trimming removed 6 bases from V and 6 bases from J, with 15 bases in between. The CDR3 extends over 14 amino acids. CDR3 region: CASSLGGVGQPQHF. The CDR3 coding sequence is TGTGCCAGCAGCCTAGGTGGGGTCGGTCAGCCCCAGCATTTT.

This clonotype was detected a few times. The gene calls are TRBV3-1 and TRBJ1-4, with 10 bases that match TRBD1. Germline CDR1 and CDR2: LGHDT and YNNKEL (reference sequence). The CDR3 spans 14 residues. With 1 base clipped from V and 7 bases from J, the junction kept 0 bases outside the gene matches. The CDR3 DNA is TGTGCCAGCAGCCAAGGGACAGGGGGTGAAAAACTGTTTTTT. Protein: CASSQGTGGEKLFF.

This clonotype was picked up many times. The chain has TRBV27 and TRBJ1-4; maybe TRBD1 (5 bases). Germline V gives CDR1 MNHEY, CDR2 SMNVEV (reference sequence). The CDR3 sequence is 15 residues long. V lost 3 bases, J lost 8 bases, and 16 bases lay in between. CDR3 nucleotides: TGTGCCAGCAGTTTTGGGGCCGCCACTCGAGAAAAACTGTTTTTT. It is translated as CASSFGAATREKLFF.

This clonotype was picked up many times. The V call is TRBV5-1, the J call TRBJ1-4; D gene ambiguous. Germline V CDR1 and CDR2: SGHRS, YFSETQ. Trimming pared 7 bases from V and 0 bases from J, leaving 13 bases between. This CDR3 is 15 amino acids long. CDR3 protein: CASQKALATNEKLFF. The CDR3 nucleotides read TGCGCCAGCCAAAAGGCCCTTGCAACTAATGAAAAACTGTTTTTT.

This clonotype was observed a handful of times. The chain couples TRBV7-9 to TRBJ2-7; TRBD2 aligns across 9 bases. The CDR3 totals 15 residues. Germline V gene lookup returns CDR1 SEHNR and CDR2 FQNEAQ (reference sequence). V lost 4 bases, J lost 2 bases, and 6 bases stayed unmatched. DNA of the CDR3: TGTGCCAGCAGCTGGTTTAGCGGGAGCCCCTACGAGCAGTACTTC. Translated, it gives CASSWFSGSPYEQYF. Supplemented by reference TRBV7-9 and TRBJ2-7, the full variable domain reads DTGVSQNPRHKITKRGQNVTFRCDPISEHNRLYWYRQTLGQGPEFLTYFQNEAQLEKSRLLSDRFSAERPKGSFSTLEIQRTEQGDSAMYLCASSWFSGSPYEQYFGPGTRLTVT.

The chain links TRBV10-3 to TRBJ2-7; 7 nucleotides line up with TRBD2. V was clipped by 10 bases and J by 0 bases; unmatched bases: 12. CDR1 and CDR2 (germline): ENHRY, SYGVKD. The length of the CDR3 is 15 residues. CDR3 sequence reads: CASRLTGTTSYEQYF. CDR3 in DNA: TGTGCCAGTCGTTTAACCGGGACTACCTCCTACGAGCAGTACTTC.

This clonotype was seen ten or more times. The chain joins TRBV27 to TRBJ2-3, with 7 positions matching TRBD1. The CDR3 contains 14 residues. V dropped 10 bases and J dropped 0; count of bases not matched to a gene: 7. Germline V CDR1 and CDR2: MNHEY, SMNVEV (reference sequence). Here the CDR3 DNA reads TGTGCCACTTCAGGGGGATTAAGCACAGATACGCAGTATTTT. The encoded protein is CATSGGLSTDTQYF.